The T cell receptor beta chain described here comes from a study of shared clonotypes between healthy human individuals. Looking at the study overall: Three CD4 naive, three CD4 memory, two CD8 naive and one CD8 memory plate were used per donor.

Note on this clone: Its cognate antigen is unknown.

This table comes from immunoSEQ multiplex PCR, and its TCRdb copy is limited to in-frame clones, with some not included. Of some 2,500,000 clones listed, over 85% were seen once; the top ten hold 0.36%. The CDR3 runs to 15 residues. Trimming stripped 6 bases from V and 4 bases from J, with 18 bases between. The germline V gene has CDR1 MDHEN and CDR2 SYDVKM. Overall study results and limits: About 5% of naive CD4 clonotypes were common to a handful of donors. The authors expected sequencing depth to affect clonotype sharing among donors. Non-shared clonotypes had lower generation probabilities than those shared by all four donors.

Material for sequencing was naive CD4+ T cells from PBMCs. Subset described: CD45RA+ positively selected. This sequence was found in a man younger than 35 in good health. Some clones in this sample may be carry-over from other donors' samples. The chain employs TRBV28 and TRBJ2-5; no clear D gene. This CDR3 reads CASSPPGPSGETQYF. The CDR3 nucleotides read TGTGCCAGCAGCCCCCCGGGCCCCTCGGGAGAGACCCAGTACTTC. The full variable domain, in which reference TRBV28 and TRBJ2-5 provide the parts outside the CDR3, is DVKVTQSSRYLVKRTGEKVFLECVQDMDHENMFWYRQDPGLGLRLIYFSYDVKMKEKGDIPEGYSVSREKKERFSLILESASTNQTSMYLCASSPPGPSGETQYFGPGTRLLVL.